This TCR beta chain was found in a study of CD8 T cells in ankylosing spondylitis. MiXCR, run by TCRdb on the 5' RACE reads, gives a single entry per CDR3 protein. The sample has roughly 300,000 distinct CDR3 sequences; 6.5% to 10% are singletons. Notes on the study in general: Seemingly characteristic of ankylosing spondylitis blood was a TCR beta motif consisting of eight highly homologous variants.

This clonotype was detected only a few times. The target antigen is unknown. The CDR3 extends over 14 amino acids. Germline V lookup: CDR1 MNHEY, CDR2 SMNVEV (reference sequence). V lost 6 bases and J lost 5, with 14 bases in between. The sample comprised blood, either unsorted or a sorted T cell fraction (not recorded which). This rearrangement joins TRBV27 to TRBJ1-5; D perhaps matches TRBD1 (5 bases). The TCR sequence derives from a male donor with ankylosing spondylitis. This chain's CDR3 is CASSPGGGYQPQHF. Written as DNA, the CDR3 is TGTGCCAGCAGCCCCGGGGGGGGATATCAGCCCCAGCATTTT.